The 10 T cell receptor beta chains given below trace back to one sample, sequenced in a study of early T cells in non-severe SARS-CoV-2 infection. Via MiXCR, TCRdb re-called the 5' RACE reads, giving one row per CDR3 protein. This sample has roughly 60,000 distinct CDR3 sequences, with roughly 13% found just once. Source material: whole blood. These receptors came from an adult who was a healthcare worker with PCR-confirmed SARS-CoV-2 infection or an uninfected control (not recorded which).

This clonotype was seen at least ten times. V gene TRBV7-9 combines with J gene TRBJ1-1, with D unresolved. The CDR3 sequence is 14 residues long. Germline lookup yields CDR1 SEHNR and CDR2 FQNEAQ (reference sequence). The germline V and J ends were trimmed by 0 bases and 0 bases, with 5 bases remaining between them. The CDR3 sequence is CASSLAMLNTEAFF. Here the CDR3 DNA reads TGTGCCAGCAGCTTAGCGATGCTGAACACTGAAGCTTTCTTT.

This CDR3 reads CASRSGGGGADTQYF. CDR3 coding DNA: TGTGCCAGCCGGTCCGGCGGGGGGGGAGCAGATACGCAGTATTTT. V is TRBV6-5 and J is TRBJ2-3; 9 nucleotides match TRBD2. V was clipped by 8 bases and J by 4 bases; unmatched bases: 10. CDR3 length equals 15 residues. Germline V gene data show CDR1 as MNHEY and CDR2 as SVGAGI.

The V gene is TRBV12-3 or TRBV12-4, the J gene TRBJ2-2; the D is unclear. The germline V and J ends were trimmed by 5 bases and 2 bases, with 15 bases remaining between them. The CDR3 has 16 amino acids. CDR3 sequence: CASSLPSDPNTGELFF. The CDR3 region has the DNA TGTGCCAGCAGTCTACCGTCGGACCCTAACACCGGGGAGCTGTTTTTT.

J is TRBJ1-2 and V is TRBV10-3; 9 nucleotides align to TRBD1. In germline, CDR1 is ENHRY, CDR2 SYGVKD. V was clipped by 10 bases and J by 6 bases; unmatched bases: 6. The CDR3 has 12 residues. The CDR3 protein is CASLGQGDGYTF. DNA of the CDR3: TGTGCCAGCCTGGGACAGGGAGATGGCTACACCTTC.

This clonotype was seen repeatedly, ten times or more. The chain links TRBV6-2 or TRBV6-3 to TRBJ1-2; D gene unclear. With 6 bases removed from V and 0 bases from J, the gap between germline ends came to 8 bases. This CDR3 is 13 amino acids long. Germline V CDR1 and CDR2: MNHEY, SVGEGT. The CDR3 loop is CASRPPANYGYTF. CDR3 bases: TGTGCCAGCAGACCACCCGCTAACTATGGCTACACCTTC.

This chain uses TRBV6-6 with TRBJ2-1, with TRBD1 identical over 7 bases. Germline loops: CDR1 MNHNY, CDR2 SVGAGI (reference sequence). The CDR3 covers 14 residues. The ends lost 2 bases at V and 5 bases at J; junction bases unmatched: 3. The CDR3 here is CASSYGTVNNEQFF. The DNA of the CDR3 is TGTGCCAGCAGTTACGGGACAGTGAACAATGAGCAGTTCTTC.

The J gene is TRBJ1-6, the V gene TRBV12-3 or TRBV12-4; TRBD1 aligns across 8 bases. CDR3 size: 18 residues. V lost 5 bases to trimming and J lost 0 bases; unmatched junction nucleotides: 9. The CDR3 DNA is TGTGCCAGCAGTAGGACAGGGAGTACTAGCTCCTATAATTCACCCCTCCACTTT. It encodes CASSRTGSTSSYNSPLHF.

This chain connects TRBV3-1 to TRBJ1-1, with D unclear. Trimming cost V 1 base and J 8 bases, with 11 bases left between them. CDR3 length: 13 residues. The germline V gene encodes CDR1 LGHDT and CDR2 YNNKEL (reference sequence). The CDR3, as DNA: TGTGCCAGCAGCCAAGTTATGACTGGAGAAGCTTTCTTT. Translated: CASSQVMTGEAFF.

This clonotype occurred many times. This chain uses TRBV5-1 with TRBJ1-2, with 11 bases matching TRBD1. The CDR3 spans 15 residues. J was trimmed by 6 bases and V by 4 bases; bases with no gene match: 8. In germline, CDR1 is SGHRS, CDR2 YFSETQ. This chain's CDR3 is CASSRGQGAFNGYTF. The CDR3 nucleotides are TGCGCCAGCAGCCGCGGACAGGGGGCGTTTAATGGCTACACCTTC.

This clonotype was detected many times. The chain uses TRBV7-8 and TRBJ2-1; 9 nucleotides match TRBD2. This CDR3 comprises 14 residues. In germline, CDR1 is SGHVS, CDR2 FQNEAQ. V shed 9 bases and J 3 bases; nucleotides not matched to a gene: 6. CDR3 sequence reads: CASRGTSSYNEQFF. The CDR3 DNA is TGTGCCAGTAGAGGGACTAGCAGCTACAATGAGCAGTTCTTC.